This T cell receptor (beta chain) was retrieved from a study of beta chain features in type 1 diabetes. Whole-study results and caveats: Researchers report that Type 1 diabetes patients had moderately but significantly shorter TCRB CDR3s across all four CD4+ subsets. Type 1 diabetes patients showed fewer insertions and more deletions at VDJ junctions. Patients' naive, central memory and Treg TCRB repertoires seemed closer to one another than those of healthy donors.

TCRB transcripts that were expressed got sequenced, as all of the isolated RNA had been reverse transcribed. Sequencing was performed with immunoSEQ multiplex PCR; in TCRdb, only in-frame clones are kept and a portion is missing. The table has roughly 300,000 clones, 14% seen once; the top ten hold over 0.015%. Sampling consisted of one heparinised blood draw per donor, averaging approximately 120 mL. Naive, central memory, regulatory and stem cell-like memory cells within the CD4+ compartment were sorted using CD45RO/CCR7/CD25/CD127/CD95/CD27. This clone was seen only a few times. Its specificity is unknown. The CDR3 length is 12 residues. V gave up 5 bases and J gave up 10 bases; unmatched junction bases: 8. Germline assignment: CDR1 MNHNY and CDR2 SVGAGI (reference sequence).

Specimen: naive CD4+ T cells from blood. This chain connects TRBV6-6 to TRBJ2-7; TRBD2 matches 7 bases. This sequence originates from a man aged 25-40 years with type 1 diabetes. For the CDR3, the DNA is TGTGCCAGCAGTCACCAGCGGGGTAAACAGTACTTC. Translation gives CASSHQRGKQYF.